This T cell receptor (beta chain) was sequenced during a study of pediatric ulcerative colitis. Trimming left V 1 base short and J 0 bases short, with 12 bases between. This CDR3 contains 17 residues. Germline CDR1 is MDHEN and CDR2 is SYDVKM. This table comes from immunoSEQ multiplex PCR, and its TCRdb copy is limited to in-frame clones, with some not included. The top ten hold over 6.5% of the sample, which has 15,000 to 20,000 clones, 80% seen once. Regarding this clone: What it recognizes is unknown.

General study results and limits: In rectum, acute severe colitis had expanded clones and less diversity. A couple of patients' blood samples yielded substantially fewer templates. No controls had the two rectal clonotypes shared by ulcerative colitis patients.

During colonoscopy, one to two rectal pinch biopsies were collected. The rearrangement joins TRBV28 to TRBJ1-4; maybe TRBD1 (5 bases). This TCR was recovered from a boy younger than 18 who was a control in a study of pediatric ulcerative colitis. The sequenced material came from gut tissue. CDR3 region: CASSLLGWGTTNEKLFF. The CDR3 bases are TGTGCCAGCAGTTTATTAGGGTGGGGGACAACTAATGAAAAACTGTTTTTT.